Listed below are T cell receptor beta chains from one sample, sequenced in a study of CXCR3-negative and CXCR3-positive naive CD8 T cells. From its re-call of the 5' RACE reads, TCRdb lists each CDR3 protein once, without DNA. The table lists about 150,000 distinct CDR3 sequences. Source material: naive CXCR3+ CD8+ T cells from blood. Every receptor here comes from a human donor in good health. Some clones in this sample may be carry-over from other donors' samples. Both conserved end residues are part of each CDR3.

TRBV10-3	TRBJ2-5	CATNDKLAGGFQETQYF
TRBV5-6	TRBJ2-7	CASSFSFTGTYEQYF
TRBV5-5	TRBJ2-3	CASSLGVSSTDTQYF
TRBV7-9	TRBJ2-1	CASISRERYNEQFF
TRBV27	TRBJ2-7	CASSSPGQGFYEQYF
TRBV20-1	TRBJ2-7	CSAREVAGDPYEQYF
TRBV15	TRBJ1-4	CATADSTGQGEKLFF
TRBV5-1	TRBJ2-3	CASSLQSRGVQYTQYF
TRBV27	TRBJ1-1	CASGSRGVNTEAFF
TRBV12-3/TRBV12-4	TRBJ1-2	CASSFRNSYTF
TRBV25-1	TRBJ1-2	CASSERSAYGYTF
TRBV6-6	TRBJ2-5	CASSLSGSGGKETQYF
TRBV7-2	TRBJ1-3	CASSYGTGLSSGNTIYF
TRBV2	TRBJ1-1	CASSDWTGGDTEAFF
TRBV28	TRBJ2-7	CASSFGFSLGSYEQYF
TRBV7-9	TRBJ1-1	CASSDQGPMNTEAFF
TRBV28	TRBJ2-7	CASSTRTGQAYEQYF
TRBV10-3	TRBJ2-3	CAISEGRTGYTQYF
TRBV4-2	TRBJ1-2	CASSQETNLNYGYTF
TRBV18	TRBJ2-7	CASSPPRGYEQYF
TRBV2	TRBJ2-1	CASSRAKGYNEQFF
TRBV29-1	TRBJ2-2	CSVEWGAGELFF
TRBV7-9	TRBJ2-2	CASRPGTNTGELFF
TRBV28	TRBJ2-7	CASSPPPGSLDMGQYF
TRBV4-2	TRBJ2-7	CASSQEQRGGIEQYF